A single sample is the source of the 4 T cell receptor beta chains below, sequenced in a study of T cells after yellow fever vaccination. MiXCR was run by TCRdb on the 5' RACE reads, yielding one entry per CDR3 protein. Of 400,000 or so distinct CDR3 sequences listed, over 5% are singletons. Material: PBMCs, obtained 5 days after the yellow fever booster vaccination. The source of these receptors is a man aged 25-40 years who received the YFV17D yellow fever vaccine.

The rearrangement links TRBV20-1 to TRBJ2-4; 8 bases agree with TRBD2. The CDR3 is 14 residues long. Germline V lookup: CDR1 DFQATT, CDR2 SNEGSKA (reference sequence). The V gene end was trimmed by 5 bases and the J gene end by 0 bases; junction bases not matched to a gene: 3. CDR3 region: CSAVLAGAKNIQYF. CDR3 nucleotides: TGCAGTGCTGTCCTAGCGGGAGCCAAAAACATTCAGTACTTC.

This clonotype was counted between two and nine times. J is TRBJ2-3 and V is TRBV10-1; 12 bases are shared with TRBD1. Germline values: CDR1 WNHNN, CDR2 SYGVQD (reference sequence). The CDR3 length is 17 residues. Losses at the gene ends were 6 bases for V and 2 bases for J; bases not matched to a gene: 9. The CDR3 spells CASSDPGTGGNTDTQYF. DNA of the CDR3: TGCGCCAGCAGCGATCCCGGGACAGGGGGCAACACAGATACGCAGTATTTT.

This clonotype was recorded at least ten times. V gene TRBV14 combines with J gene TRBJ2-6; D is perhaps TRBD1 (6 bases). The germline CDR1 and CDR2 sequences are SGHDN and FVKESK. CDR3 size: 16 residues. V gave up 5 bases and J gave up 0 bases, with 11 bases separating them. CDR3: CASSGGSNSGANVLTF. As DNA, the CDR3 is TGTGCCAGCAGCGGGGGCAGCAACTCTGGGGCCAACGTCCTGACTTTC.

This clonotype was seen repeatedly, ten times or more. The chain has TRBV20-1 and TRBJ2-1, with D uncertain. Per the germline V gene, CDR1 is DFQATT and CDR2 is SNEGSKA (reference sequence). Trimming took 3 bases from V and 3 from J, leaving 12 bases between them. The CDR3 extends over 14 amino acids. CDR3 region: CSARFLAGYNEQFF. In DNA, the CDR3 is TGCAGTGCTAGGTTTTTAGCCGGCTACAATGAGCAGTTCTTC.